What follows is one TCR beta chain and its context. Patients in Seattle were enrolled during active infection, then followed longitudinally. With 6 bases removed from V and 1 base from J, the gap between germline ends came to 12 bases. Germline values: CDR1 SNHLY, CDR2 FYNNEI. This CDR3 is built from 14 residues. This entry belongs to a study of blood T cell repertoires in COVID-19. As originally analysed: Reference gene primer amplification gave nucleated cell count estimates. Assay used: immunoSEQ multiplex PCR; TCRdb lists only in-frame clones, some missing. The V and J calls and clone size come from that table; D and trimming were worked out from the DNA. The sample yields about 130,000 clones, 75% to 90% seen once.

The sequenced sample consisted of peripheral blood. This clonotype was sampled from a woman of 80 years or more with COVID-19, enrolled during active disease. The rearrangement joins TRBV2 to TRBJ1-1; tentative D call: TRBD1 (6 bases). CDR3: CASRVDRKNTEAFF. CDR3 coding DNA: TGTGCCAGCAGAGTCGACAGGAAGAACACTGAAGCTTTCTTT.